Described below is a single T cell receptor beta chain sequence and its context. These data belong to a study of blood T cell repertoires in COVID-19. Each participant's cohort was designated according to participant-reported clinical history. Before being deemed recovered, Cohort 3 donors had two negative PCRs, clearance, or symptom resolution. Generated by immunoSEQ multiplex PCR, the TCRdb table keeps only in-frame clones and is missing some. This table holds about 180,000 clones, about 79% found once. The origin of this receptor is a man aged 45-65 years who had recovered from COVID-19. The specimen was PBMCs or T cells enriched from blood (not recorded which).

The CDR3 region has the DNA TGTGCCAGCAGCCAACTGAATGAAAAACTGTTTTTT. Protein: CASSQLNEKLFF. The chain carries TRBV14 and TRBJ1-4; D remains ambiguous. The ends were cut back, 2 bases at V and 5 bases at J, with 3 bases in the middle. CDR1 and CDR2 (germline): SGHDN, FVKESK. The CDR3 sequence is 12 residues long. Variable domain in full (rest from reference TRBV14 and TRBJ1-4): EAGVTQFPSHSVIEKGQTVTLRCDPISGHDNLYWYRRVMGKEIKFLLHFVKESKQDESGMPNNRFLAERTGGTYSTLKVQPAELEDSGVYFCASSQLNEKLFFGSGTQLSVL.